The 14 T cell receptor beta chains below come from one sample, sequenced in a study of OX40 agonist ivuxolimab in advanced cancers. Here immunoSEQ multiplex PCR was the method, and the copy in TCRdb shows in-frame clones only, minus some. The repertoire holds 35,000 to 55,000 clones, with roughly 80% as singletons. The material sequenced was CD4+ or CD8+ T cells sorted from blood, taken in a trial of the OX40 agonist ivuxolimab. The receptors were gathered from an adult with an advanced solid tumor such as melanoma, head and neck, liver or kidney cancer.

For the CDR3, the DNA is TGTGCCAGCAGAGGGCTTCGGGAAGCTTTCTTT. Translation: CASRGLREAFF. This rearrangement joins TRBV6-5 to TRBJ1-1; D remains unclear. CDR3 size: 11 residues. CDR1 and CDR2 from the germline V gene are MNHEY and SVGAGI. Trimming stripped 6 bases from V and 8 bases from J, with 10 bases between.

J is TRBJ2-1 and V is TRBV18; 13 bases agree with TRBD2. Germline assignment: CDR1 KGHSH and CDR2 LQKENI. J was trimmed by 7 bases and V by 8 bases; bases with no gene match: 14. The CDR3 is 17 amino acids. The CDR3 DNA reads TGTGCCAGCACAACGACTAGCGGGAGGCACTTGTCGAATGAGCAGTTCTTC. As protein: CASTTTSGRHLSNEQFF.

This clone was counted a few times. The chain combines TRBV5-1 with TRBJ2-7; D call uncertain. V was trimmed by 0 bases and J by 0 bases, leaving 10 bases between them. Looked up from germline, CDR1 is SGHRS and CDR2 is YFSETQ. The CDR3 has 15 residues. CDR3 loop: CASSLDSTSSYEQYF. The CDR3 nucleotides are TGCGCCAGCAGCTTGGATTCCACGAGCTCCTACGAGCAGTACTTC. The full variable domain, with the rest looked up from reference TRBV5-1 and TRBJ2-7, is KAGVTQTPRYLIKTRGQQVTLSCSPISGHRSVSWYQQTPGQGLQFLFEYFSETQRNKGNFPGRFSGRQFSNSRSEMNVSTLELGDSALYLCASSLDSTSSYEQYFGPGTRLTVT.

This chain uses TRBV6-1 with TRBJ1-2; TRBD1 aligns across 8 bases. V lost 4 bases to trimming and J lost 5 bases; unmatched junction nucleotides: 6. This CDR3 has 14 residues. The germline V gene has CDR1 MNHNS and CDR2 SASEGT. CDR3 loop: CASSVEQGEYGYTF. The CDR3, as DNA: TGTGCCAGCAGTGTGGAACAGGGGGAATATGGCTACACCTTC.

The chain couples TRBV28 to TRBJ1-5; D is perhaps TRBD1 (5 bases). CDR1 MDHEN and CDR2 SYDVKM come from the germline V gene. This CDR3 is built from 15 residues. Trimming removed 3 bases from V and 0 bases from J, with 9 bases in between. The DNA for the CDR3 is TGTGCCAGCAGTTTCCCCAGGGTTAGCAATCAGCCCCAGCATTTT. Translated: CASSFPRVSNQPQHF.

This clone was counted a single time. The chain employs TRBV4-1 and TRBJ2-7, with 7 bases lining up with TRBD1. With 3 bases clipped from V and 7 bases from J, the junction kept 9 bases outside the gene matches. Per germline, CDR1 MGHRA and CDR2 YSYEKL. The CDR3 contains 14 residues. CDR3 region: CASSQDRWISEQYF. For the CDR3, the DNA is TGCGCCAGCAGCCAGGACAGGTGGATCAGTGAGCAGTACTTC.

The CDR3 DNA sequence: TGTGCCATCAGGGGACAGGGAAGGGATCAGCCCCAGCATTTT. Translated: CAIRGQGRDQPQHF. The rearrangement uses TRBV10-3 and TRBJ1-5, with TRBD1 matching 9 bases. Germline loops: CDR1 ENHRY, CDR2 SYGVKD. This CDR3 is built from 14 residues. V lost 6 bases to trimming and J lost 5 bases; unmatched junction nucleotides: 5.

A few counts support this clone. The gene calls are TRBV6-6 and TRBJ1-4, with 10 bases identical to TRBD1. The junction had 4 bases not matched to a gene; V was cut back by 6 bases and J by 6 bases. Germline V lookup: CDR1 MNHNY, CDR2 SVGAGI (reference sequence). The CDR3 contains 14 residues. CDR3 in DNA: TGTGCCAGCAGCAGACAGGGGGCGGATGAAAAACTGTTTTTT. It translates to CASSRQGADEKLFF.

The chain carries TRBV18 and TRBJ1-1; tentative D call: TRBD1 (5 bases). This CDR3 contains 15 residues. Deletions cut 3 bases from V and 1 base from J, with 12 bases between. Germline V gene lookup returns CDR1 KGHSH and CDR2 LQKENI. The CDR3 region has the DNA TGTGCCAGCTCACCGGGGCGGGGTGGGAACACTGAAGCTTTCTTT. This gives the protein CASSPGRGGNTEAFF.

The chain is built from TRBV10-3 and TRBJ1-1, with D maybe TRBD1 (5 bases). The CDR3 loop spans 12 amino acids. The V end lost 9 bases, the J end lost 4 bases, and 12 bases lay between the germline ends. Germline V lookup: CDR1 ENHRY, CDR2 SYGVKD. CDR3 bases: TGTGCCATAAGAGAGGGGCCCACTGAAGCTTTCTTT. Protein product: CAIREGPTEAFF.

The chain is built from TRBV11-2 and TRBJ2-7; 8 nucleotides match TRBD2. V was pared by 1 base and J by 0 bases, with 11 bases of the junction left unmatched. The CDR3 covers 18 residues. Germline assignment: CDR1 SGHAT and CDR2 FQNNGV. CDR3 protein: CASSLAGGRLAFSYEQYF. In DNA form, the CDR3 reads TGTGCCAGCAGCTTAGCCGGGGGGAGACTAGCGTTCTCCTACGAGCAGTACTTC.

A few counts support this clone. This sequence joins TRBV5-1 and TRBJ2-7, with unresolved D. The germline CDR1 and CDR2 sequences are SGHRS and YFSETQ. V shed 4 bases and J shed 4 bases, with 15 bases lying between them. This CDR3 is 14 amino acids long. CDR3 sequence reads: CASSLRSDGYEQYF. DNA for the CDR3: TGCGCCAGCAGCCTCCGCTCGGACGGTTACGAGCAGTACTTC.

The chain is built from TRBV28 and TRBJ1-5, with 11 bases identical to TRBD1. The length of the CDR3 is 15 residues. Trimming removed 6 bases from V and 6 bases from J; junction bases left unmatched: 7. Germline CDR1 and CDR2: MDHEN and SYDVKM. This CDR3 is CASRPGQGAGQPQHF. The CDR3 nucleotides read TGTGCCAGCAGACCTGGACAGGGGGCTGGTCAGCCCCAGCATTTT. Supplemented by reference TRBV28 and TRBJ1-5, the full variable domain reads DVKVTQSSRYLVKRTGEKVFLECVQDMDHENMFWYRQDPGLGLRLIYFSYDVKMKEKGDIPEGYSVSREKKERFSLILESASTNQTSMYLCASRPGQGAGQPQHFGDGTRLSIL.

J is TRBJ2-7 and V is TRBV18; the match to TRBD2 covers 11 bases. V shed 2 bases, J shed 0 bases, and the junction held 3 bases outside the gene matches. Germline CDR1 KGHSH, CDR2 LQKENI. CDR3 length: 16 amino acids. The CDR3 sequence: CASSPSGLADSYEQYF. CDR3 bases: TGTGCCAGCTCACCATCGGGACTAGCGGACTCCTACGAGCAGTACTTC.